The 18 T cell receptor beta chains below come from one sample, sequenced in a study of shared clonotypes between healthy human individuals. Some clones are missing from TCRdb's copy, which holds only in-frame ones; the method was immunoSEQ multiplex PCR. The sample lists hundreds of thousands of clones, around three quarters seen once, with around 11% in the top ten. The sequenced sample consisted of PBMCs. The source is a woman aged 40-49 years in good health. Some clones in this sample may be carry-over from other donors' samples.

J is TRBJ1-5 and V is TRBV6-1, with no clear D. CDR1 is MNHNS, CDR2 SASEGT, per germline. Trimming cost V 5 bases and J 4 bases, with 15 bases left between them. This CDR3 region has 15 residues. CDR3 nucleotides: TGTGCCAGCAGTACATCCTGGCAGCTTAATCAGCCCCAGCATTTT. Translated: CASSTSWQLNQPQHF.

The V call is TRBV18, the J call TRBJ2-2; D perhaps matches TRBD2 (6 bases). The CDR3 contains 16 residues. Trimming removed 1 base from V and 3 bases from J, with 12 bases in between. Per the germline V gene, CDR1 is KGHSH and CDR2 is LQKENI. CDR3 loop: CASSPRRGFDTGELFF. In nucleotides, the CDR3 is TGTGCCAGCTCACCACGGAGGGGCTTTGACACCGGGGAGCTGTTTTTT.

This clone was recorded only once. The chain joins TRBV28 to TRBJ2-7; 7 bases are shared with TRBD1. This CDR3 is built from 15 residues. The V gene's germline CDR1 is MDHEN and CDR2 SYDVKM. Trimming removed 5 bases from V and 3 bases from J; junction bases left unmatched: 10. This chain's CDR3 is CASSPGTALYYEQYF. CDR3 in DNA: TGTGCCAGCAGTCCGGGGACAGCTCTTTACTACGAGCAGTACTTC.

This chain connects TRBV5-1 to TRBJ2-1; 11 positions match TRBD2. This CDR3 spans 16 amino acids. J gave up 8 bases and V 4 bases, and 11 bases lay outside the gene matches. Germline CDR1 and CDR2: SGHRS and YFSETQ. The CDR3 region is CASSPLAGAVSDEQFF. Here the CDR3 DNA reads TGCGCCAGCAGCCCACTAGCGGGAGCGGTGTCGGATGAGCAGTTCTTC.

This rearrangement joins TRBV10-3 to TRBJ2-7, with 8 bases matching TRBD2. The germline CDR1 and CDR2 sequences are ENHRY and SYGVKD. The ends lost 10 bases at V and 4 bases at J; junction bases unmatched: 9. This CDR3 contains 13 residues. Here the CDR3 DNA reads TGTGCCACCGGGTCTAGCGGGTTGTACGAGCAGTACTTC. Encoded protein: CATGSSGLYEQYF.

As concerns this clone: Possible read error: a much larger clone is one base away. The sample contains more than one DNA sequence encoding this CDR3. This chain joins TRBV11-3 and TRBJ1-1; possible D gene TRBD1, 5 bases. Trimming stripped 4 bases from V and 5 bases from J, with 17 bases between. Germline loops: CDR1 SGHNT, CDR2 YENEEA. CDR3 length: 15 amino acids. This CDR3 reads CASSSSQGPNTEAFF. In DNA, the CDR3 is TGTGCCAGCAGCTCCTCTCAGGGACCAAATACTGAAGCTTTCTTT.

This clone showed up just once. The V gene is TRBV9, the J gene TRBJ2-1, with 7 bases that match TRBD2. Germline loops: CDR1 SGDLS, CDR2 YYNGEE. With V trimmed by 0 bases and J by 7 bases, 7 bases remained unmatched. This CDR3 region has 15 residues. The DNA of the CDR3 is TGTGCCAGCAGCGTAGCCCAGCGGGACGCGAATGAGCAGTTCTTC. This translates into CASSVAQRDANEQFF.

The table lists this clone with a count of one. Just one base apart from a much larger clone, this may be a read error. The chain couples TRBV2 to TRBJ1-5; D unclear. The V end was cut by 2 bases, the J end by 9 bases, with 14 bases between. There are 14 residues in the CDR3. Germline V gives CDR1 SNHLY, CDR2 FYNNEI. CDR3 amino acids: CASSESGLARPQHF. In nucleotides, the CDR3 is TGTGCCAGCAGTGAATCTGGGTTGGCTCGGCCCCAGCATTTT. The full variable domain, with the rest looked up from reference TRBV2 and TRBJ1-5, is EPEVTQTPSHQVTQMGQEVILRCVPISNHLYFYWYRQILGQKVEFLVSFYNNEISEKSEIFDDQFSVERPDGSNFTLKIRSTKLEDSAMYFCASSESGLARPQHFGDGTRLSIL.

Note on this clone: A much bigger clone sits one base away, suggesting this may be a read error. Other DNA sequences within the sample encode an identical CDR3. J is TRBJ1-1 and V is TRBV30, with TRBD1 as a possible D gene (6 bases). Germline V gives CDR1 GTSNPN, CDR2 SVGIG (reference sequence). There are 14 residues in the CDR3. The CDR3 sequence: CAWKAGHRNTEAFF. Written as DNA, the CDR3 is TGCGCCTGGAAAGCGGGACATCGGAACACTGAAGCTTTCTTT.

This clone was observed a single time. The rearrangement joins TRBV5-1 to TRBJ2-1; D is possibly TRBD2 (5 bases). The CDR3 is 14 amino acids. Germline CDR1 is SGHRS and CDR2 is YFSETQ. Trimming removed 5 bases from V and 2 bases from J, with 11 bases in between. The DNA for the CDR3 is TGCGCCAGCAGAATCAGCGGACCCTACAATGAGCAGTTCTTC. Residues: CASRISGPYNEQFF.

This clone was recorded only once. The gene calls are TRBV28 and TRBJ1-2; 9 bases are a match to TRBD1. The CDR3 length is 15 residues. Germline V gene sequence: CDR1 MDHEN, CDR2 SYDVKM. The V gene end was trimmed by 5 bases and the J gene end by 8 bases; junction bases not matched to a gene: 12. For the CDR3, the DNA is TGTGCCAGCAGTCCCCACCTCGGGACAGGGAACGGCTACACCTTC. This encodes CASSPHLGTGNGYTF.

The chain links TRBV19 to TRBJ1-1; D is possibly TRBD1 (5 bases). V lost 4 bases and J 1 base, leaving 10 bases between the germline ends. Germline V lookup: CDR1 LNHDA, CDR2 SQIVND (reference sequence). This CDR3 region has 14 residues. The CDR3 DNA reads TGTGCCAGTAGTAAATCAGACAGGAACACTGAAGCTTTCTTT. Protein: CASSKSDRNTEAFF.

The chain employs TRBV19 and TRBJ2-5; 7 bases are shared with TRBD1. Germline CDR1 LNHDA, CDR2 SQIVND (reference sequence). The CDR3 is 15 amino acids. Trimming at V came to 3 bases and at J to 4 bases, leaving 8 bases not matched to a gene. The DNA for the CDR3 is TGTGCCAGTAGTATCCTCACAGGGGTGGGAGAGACCCAGTACTTC. This encodes CASSILTGVGETQYF.

This clone showed up just once. The rearrangement joins TRBV2 to TRBJ2-7, with 8 bases fitting TRBD2. The CDR3 has 15 residues. With V trimmed by 2 bases and J by 5 bases, 8 bases remained unmatched. From germline, CDR1 is SNHLY and CDR2 FYNNEI. CDR3 bases: TGTGCCAGCAGTGAACTGGTAGCGGGAATCGACGAGCAGTACTTC. It yields the protein CASSELVAGIDEQYF.

A note on this clone: This sample includes further DNA sequences coding for the same CDR3. The rearrangement links TRBV29-1 to TRBJ2-7; 13 nucleotides align to TRBD2. This CDR3 has 15 amino acids. Germline lookup yields CDR1 SQVTM and CDR2 ANQGSEA. J lost 7 bases, V lost 6 bases, and 12 bases had no gene match. This chain's CDR3 is CSVSGLAGVAREQYF. The CDR3 bases are TGCAGCGTCTCCGGACTAGCGGGAGTCGCGAGGGAGCAGTACTTC.

The chain employs TRBV7-9 and TRBJ2-7; 8 positions match TRBD2. The V gene's germline CDR1 is SEHNR and CDR2 FQNEAQ (reference sequence). The CDR3 is 12 residues long. Trimming removed 5 bases from V and 12 bases from J; junction bases left unmatched: 9. DNA for the CDR3: TGTGCCAGCAGCCCCTCGGGACTAGGTCTGTACTTC. Protein: CASSPSGLGLYF. Supplemented by reference TRBV7-9 and TRBJ2-7, the full variable domain reads DTGVSQNPRHKITKRGQNVTFRCDPISEHNRLYWYRQTLGQGPEFLTYFQNEAQLEKSRLLSDRFSAERPKGSFSTLEIQRTEQGDSAMYLCASSPSGLGLYFGPGTRLTVT.

The chain carries TRBV28 and TRBJ1-5; no definite D call. Germline loops: CDR1 MDHEN, CDR2 SYDVKM. Between the trimmed V and J ends, which lost 5 bases and 6 bases, there was a span of 17 bases. This CDR3 is built from 15 residues. The CDR3 loop reads CASSPPWGIGQPQHF. The CDR3 nucleotides read TGTGCCAGCAGTCCCCCGTGGGGAATCGGTCAGCCCCAGCATTTT.

The gene calls are TRBV28 and TRBJ1-5; D is undetermined. The germline V and J ends were trimmed by 4 bases and 4 bases, with 8 bases remaining between them. The CDR3 is 13 residues long. The germline gives CDR1 MDHEN, CDR2 SYDVKM. The CDR3 DNA is TGTGCCAGCAGTTGGACCCTTAATCAGCCCCAGCATTTT. It encodes CASSWTLNQPQHF.